A selection of T cell receptor beta chains follows, all from one sample in a study of PD-1 blockade in classical Hodgkin lymphoma. Clones were read by immunoSEQ multiplex PCR, and TCRdb kept only the in-frame ones, dropping some. Here the sample spans 30,000 to 50,000 clones, about three quarters being singletons. The material sequenced was peripheral blood mononuclear cells (PBMCs), taken before the fourth cycle of nivolumab. The receptors here all came from a human donor with classical Hodgkin lymphoma. Each CDR3 is given with its conserved first and last residue. D genes are given only for firm matches. The size field is filled for only some rows; it gives once, few, many or a size class.

j_call clone_size d_call v_call cdr3_aa cdr3_nt
TRBJ2-5 NA TRBD1 TRBV5-4 CASSYGQGWLQETQYF TGTGCCAGCAGCTACGGACAGGGCTGGCTCCAAGAGACCCAGTACTTC
TRBJ2-5 once TRBD1 TRBV7-6 CASSRAGQGARETQYF TGTGCCAGCAGCCGTGCGGGACAGGGGGCGCGAGAGACCCAGTACTTC
TRBJ1-3 NA TRBD1 TRBV28 CASRKRTGFISGNTIYF TGTGCCAGCAGGAAGAGGACAGGGTTTATATCTGGAAACACCATATATTTT
TRBJ2-3 NA NA TRBV19 CASSIDRRDTQYF TGTGCCAGTAGTATCGACAGGCGCGATACGCAGTATTTT
TRBJ1-1 few NA TRBV11-2 CASSPGPYTEAFF TGTGCCAGCAGCCCAGGACCGTACACTGAAGCTTTCTTT
TRBJ1-6 NA NA TRBV6-5 CASRTPPDGSPLHF TGTGCCAGCAGGACTCCTCCCGACGGATCACCCCTCCACTTT
TRBJ2-3 NA TRBD2 TRBV11-2 CASSWASGVAQYF TGTGCCAGCAGCTGGGCTAGCGGGGTTGCGCAGTATTTT
TRBJ1-6 NA NA TRBV4-1 CASSQDWQLYNSPLHF TGCGCCAGCAGCCAAGATTGGCAGCTTTATAATTCACCCCTCCACTTT
TRBJ1-2 NA TRBD1 TRBV7-2 CASSASRDRGLRGGYTF TGTGCCAGCAGCGCGTCCCGGGACAGGGGGCTCCGGGGTGGCTACACCTTC
TRBJ2-7 NA NA TRBV7-9 CASSLAFRTLGDHEQYF TGTGCCAGCAGCTTAGCGTTCAGGACCCTAGGCGACCACGAGCAGTACTTC
TRBJ2-1 NA NA TRBV9 CASSLDVNEQFF TGTGCCAGCAGCTTAGACGTGAATGAGCAGTTCTTC
TRBJ2-5 NA NA TRBV5-4 CASSLVGREETQYF TGTGCCAGCAGCTTGGTAGGCAGGGAAGAGACCCAGTACTTC
TRBJ1-2 NA NA TRBV7-2 CASSYGAYYGYTF TGTGCCAGCAGCTATGGTGCATACTATGGCTACACCTTC
TRBJ2-5 NA TRBD2 TRBV13 CASSTREAGRRIIQETQYF TGTGCCAGCAGCACACGGGAGGCAGGGCGTAGGATTATCCAAGAGACCCAGTACTTC
TRBJ2-3 NA NA TRBV6-5 CASSYISGPRGDTQYF TGTGCCAGCAGTTACATTAGCGGACCCCGGGGAGATACGCAGTATTTT
TRBJ1-5 once NA TRBV27 CASSNSQFPHQPQHF TGTGCCAGCTCAAATTCCCAATTCCCCCATCAGCCCCAGCATTTT
TRBJ1-2 NA NA TRBV11-2 CASSFSPGIGDGYTF TGTGCCAGCAGCTTTTCACCGGGAATCGGGGATGGCTACACCTTC
TRBJ2-3 NA TRBD2 TRBV19 CASRERGLREDTQYF TGTGCCAGTAGAGAGCGGGGCCTCCGGGAAGATACGCAGTATTTT
TRBJ1-2 NA TRBD1 TRBV7-9 CASSASGTGNYGYTF TGTGCCAGCAGCGCCTCCGGGACAGGCAACTATGGCTACACCTTC
TRBJ2-5 few TRBD2 TRBV9 CASSVGAGGRPETQYF TGTGCCAGCAGCGTAGGAGCGGGGGGGCGGCCAGAGACCCAGTACTTC
TRBJ2-4 NA TRBD2 TRBV19 CASSIGRFSGVKNIQYF TGTGCCAGTAGTATCGGGAGGTTTAGCGGGGTCAAAAACATTCAGTACTTC
TRBJ1-6 NA NA TRBV6-5 CASSYVGGSYNSPLHF TGTGCCAGCAGTTACGTGGGGGGCTCCTATAATTCACCCCTCCACTTT
TRBJ2-2 once TRBD2 TRBV5-6 CASNLLAGLRDGELFF TGTGCCAGCAACTTACTAGCGGGGCTACGGGACGGGGAGCTGTTTTTT
TRBJ2-5 NA NA TRBV4-2 CASSQSDRGLRETQYF TGTGCCAGCAGCCAATCCGACCGGGGTCTAAGAGAGACCCAGTACTTC
TRBJ2-3 NA NA TRBV7-2 CASVLRGVSLADTQYF TGTGCCAGCGTTCTTAGGGGGGTATCCCTAGCAGATACGCAGTATTTT
TRBJ2-7 NA NA TRBV13 CASSIGGEIAYEQYF TGTGCCAGCAGTATAGGGGGGGAGATTGCCTACGAGCAGTACTTC
TRBJ2-3 NA NA TRBV27 CASSSFVADTQYF TGTGCCAGCAGTTCCTTCGTAGCGGATACGCAGTATTTT
TRBJ1-4 NA TRBD1 TRBV10-2 CASRDRVGTNEKLFF TGCGCCAGCAGGGACAGGGTGGGCACTAATGAAAAACTGTTTTTT
TRBJ2-1 NA NA TRBV14 CASSPLSRGNEQFF TGTGCCAGCAGCCCCCTATCGAGGGGCAATGAGCAGTTCTTC
TRBJ1-2 few NA TRBV6-1 CASSTGEANYGYTF TGTGCCAGCAGCACAGGAGAGGCTAACTATGGCTACACCTTC